This TCR beta chain was documented in a study of blood T cell repertoires in COVID-19. Background on the study: The samples span acute and convalescent COVID-19 from the United States, Italy and Spain. The cDNA or gDNA used as material had been derived from T cells, B-cell-depleted T cells, or PBMCs.

In terms of age and location, participants ranged from about 18 to 100 years and lived in under 30 US areas. Participants had their cohort set by participant-reported clinical history. This clone was observed a few times. Data came from immunoSEQ multiplex PCR; TCRdb stores just in-frame clones and leaves some out. The sample shows just over 300,000 clones, 85% to 90% of them seen only once. With 0 bases removed from V and 6 bases from J, the gap between germline ends came to 11 bases. This CDR3 region has 14 residues. Germline lookup yields CDR1 SQVTM and CDR2 ANQGSEA. The sample comprised PBMCs or T cells enriched from blood (not recorded which). The chain joins TRBV29-1 to TRBJ2-2, with D perhaps TRBD2 (5 bases). This TCR came from a man younger than 45 who had recovered from COVID-19. In nucleotides, the CDR3 is TGCAGCGTTGAAGATTCACGGGGTGCCGGGGAGCTGTTTTTT. Its protein product is CSVEDSRGAGELFF.